This TCR beta chain was sequenced during a study of vaccination and CD4 T cells after COVID-19. This clonotype has just a few counts. The antigen remains unidentified. Sequence data for DNA of cultured CD4+ T cells were generated by the Oncomine TCR Beta short-read assay. TCRdb analysed the PCR reads with MiXCR anew, one entry per CDR3 protein. The sample has 20,000 to 25,000 distinct CDR3 sequences, about two fifths seen once. Specified treatment: approximately nine-day PBMC culture with coronavirus spike peptide pools or control peptides (ViraFEST assay). Germline V gene data show CDR1 as SEHNR and CDR2 as FQNEAQ (reference sequence). The CDR3 consists of 16 residues. V was pared by 1 base and J by 8 bases, with 18 bases between.

This receptor was identified in a human donor who had recovered from COVID-19. V usage is TRBV7-9 and J usage is TRBJ1-3, with D maybe TRBD1 (6 bases). The source material was CD4+ T cells from blood, cultured in vitro. The CDR3 protein is CASSLGVRGQSDTIYF. CDR3 DNA: TGTGCCAGCAGCTTAGGAGTTCGAGGACAGTCGGACACCATATATTTT.